This TCR beta chain was retrieved from a study of radiotherapy plus CTLA-4 blockade in lung cancer. Study-wide results and caveats: In blood, tumor-derived TCR clones expanded after radiotherapy plus ipilimumab. Response was reportedly best predicted by early blood T cell clone dynamics, with interferon-beta.

Produced via immunoSEQ multiplex PCR; TCRdb's table is partial and in-frame only. Of over 80,000 clones in the sample, approximately 86% were seen once. Ipilimumab CTLA-4 blockade and focal radiation were given to patients with chemo-refractory metastatic non-small-cell lung cancer. Germline CDR1 SGHNT, CDR2 YENEEA. The CDR3 contains 19 residues. Losses at the gene ends were 5 bases for V and 3 bases for J; bases not matched to a gene: 22. This clone appeared a single time. The antigen is unknown. The sequencing here drew on peripheral blood, taken from a patient treated with radiotherapy plus ipilimumab. The chain recombines TRBV11-3 with TRBJ2-7, with TRBD1 matching over 7 bases. The source is a human donor with non-small cell lung cancer that progressed on radiotherapy plus ipilimumab. This chain's CDR3 is CASSPFFTGALGLGYEQYF. The CDR3 coding sequence is TGTGCCAGCAGCCCTTTTTTCACAGGGGCCCTCGGGCTAGGCTACGAGCAGTACTTC.